Here is one TCR beta chain with its context. Its antigen is not known. CDR3 length: 16 amino acids. Germline lookup yields CDR1 SGHAT and CDR2 FQNNGV. The V segment lost 4 bases and the J segment 4 bases; nucleotides outside the gene matches: 11. The assay was immunoSEQ multiplex PCR, and TCRdb's table has in-frame clones only and misses some. The sample lists approximately 160,000 clones, roughly 88% seen once, with around 2.7% in the top ten. This sample stems from a study of cytotoxic CD8 clonotypes in ibrutinib-treated CLL. Findings and limits, study-wide: Circulating CD8+ T-cell counts were tracked by baseline clonality, which exceeded that of age-matched healthy donors. Sample timing was unmatched between remission and later-progressing patients; lymph nodes unstudied.

This specimen was PBMCs, taken at disease progression, from a patient treated with ibrutinib. This TCR came from a human donor with chronic lymphocytic leukemia. The chain is built from TRBV11-2 and TRBJ2-3; 7 nucleotides line up with TRBD2. The CDR3 sequence is CASSSEGREIADTQYF. CDR3 bases: TGTGCCAGCAGCTCGGAGGGGCGGGAGATTGCAGATACGCAGTATTTT.